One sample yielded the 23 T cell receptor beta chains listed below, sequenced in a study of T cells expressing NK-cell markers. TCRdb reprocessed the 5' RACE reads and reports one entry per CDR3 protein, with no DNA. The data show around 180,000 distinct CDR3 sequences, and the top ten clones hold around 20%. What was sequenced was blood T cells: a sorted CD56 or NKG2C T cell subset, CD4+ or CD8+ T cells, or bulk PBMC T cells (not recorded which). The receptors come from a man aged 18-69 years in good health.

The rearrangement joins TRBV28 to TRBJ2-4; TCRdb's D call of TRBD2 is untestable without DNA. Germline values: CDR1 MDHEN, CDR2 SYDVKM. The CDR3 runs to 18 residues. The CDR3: CASSTPSGGLVAKNIQYF.

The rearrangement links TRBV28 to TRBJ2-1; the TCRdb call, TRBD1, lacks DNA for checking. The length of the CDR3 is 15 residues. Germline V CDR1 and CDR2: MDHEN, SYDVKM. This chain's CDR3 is CASSLTGGNDNEQFF. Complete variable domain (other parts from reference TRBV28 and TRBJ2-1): DVKVTQSSRYLVKRTGEKVFLECVQDMDHENMFWYRQDPGLGLRLIYFSYDVKMKEKGDIPEGYSVSREKKERFSLILESASTNQTSMYLCASSLTGGNDNEQFFGPGTRLTVL.

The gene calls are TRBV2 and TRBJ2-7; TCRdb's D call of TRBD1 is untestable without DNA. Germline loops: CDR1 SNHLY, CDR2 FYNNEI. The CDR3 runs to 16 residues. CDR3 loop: CASSDPGGAGGYEQYF.

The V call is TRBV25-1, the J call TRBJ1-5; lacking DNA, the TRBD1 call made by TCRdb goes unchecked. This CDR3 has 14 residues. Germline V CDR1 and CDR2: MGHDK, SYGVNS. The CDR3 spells CASSDQGSNQPQHF.

The CDR3 here is CASSLATGLNTEAFF. The J gene is TRBJ1-1, the V gene TRBV5-1; TCRdb's assignment of TRBD1 cannot be checked, as there is no DNA. The CDR3 spans 15 residues. Germline V gives CDR1 SGHRS, CDR2 YFSETQ. Looking up the rest from reference TRBV5-1 and TRBJ1-1 gives the full variable domain: KAGVTQTPRYLIKTRGQQVTLSCSPISGHRSVSWYQQTPGQGLQFLFEYFSETQRNKGNFPGRFSGRQFSNSRSEMNVSTLELGDSALYLCASSLATGLNTEAFFGQGTRLTVV.

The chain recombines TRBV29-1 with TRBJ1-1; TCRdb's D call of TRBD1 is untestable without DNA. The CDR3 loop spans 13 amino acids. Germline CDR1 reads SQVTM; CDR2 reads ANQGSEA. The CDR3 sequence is CSVAQGARTEAFF.

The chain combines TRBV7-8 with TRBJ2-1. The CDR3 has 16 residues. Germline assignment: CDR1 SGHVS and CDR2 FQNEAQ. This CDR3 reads CASSLARRSSYNEQFF.

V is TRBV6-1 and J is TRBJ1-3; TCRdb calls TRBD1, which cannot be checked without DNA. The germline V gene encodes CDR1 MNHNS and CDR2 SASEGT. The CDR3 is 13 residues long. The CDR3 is CASTGDRGNTIYF.

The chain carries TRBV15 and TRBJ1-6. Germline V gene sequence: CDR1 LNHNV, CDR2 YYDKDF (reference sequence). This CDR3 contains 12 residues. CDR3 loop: CATSTSNSPLHF.

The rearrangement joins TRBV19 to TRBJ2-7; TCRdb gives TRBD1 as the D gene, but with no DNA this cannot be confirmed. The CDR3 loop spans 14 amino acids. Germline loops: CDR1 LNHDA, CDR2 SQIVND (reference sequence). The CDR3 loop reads CASSPGTDSYEQYF.

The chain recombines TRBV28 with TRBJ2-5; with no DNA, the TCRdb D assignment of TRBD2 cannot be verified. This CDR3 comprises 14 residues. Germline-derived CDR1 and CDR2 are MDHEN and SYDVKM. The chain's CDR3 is CASSFEGGWETQYF.

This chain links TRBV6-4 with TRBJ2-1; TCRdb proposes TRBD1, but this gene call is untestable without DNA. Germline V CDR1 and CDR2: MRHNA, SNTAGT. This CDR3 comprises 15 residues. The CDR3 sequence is CASRRDRDSYNEQFF.

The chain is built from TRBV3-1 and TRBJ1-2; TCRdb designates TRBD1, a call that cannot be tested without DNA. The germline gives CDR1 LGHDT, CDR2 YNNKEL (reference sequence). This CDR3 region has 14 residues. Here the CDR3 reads CASRSSGSFYGYTF.

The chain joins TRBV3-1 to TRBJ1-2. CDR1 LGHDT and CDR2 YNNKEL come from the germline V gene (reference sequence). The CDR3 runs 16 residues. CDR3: CASSQDGSGGRSRNTF.

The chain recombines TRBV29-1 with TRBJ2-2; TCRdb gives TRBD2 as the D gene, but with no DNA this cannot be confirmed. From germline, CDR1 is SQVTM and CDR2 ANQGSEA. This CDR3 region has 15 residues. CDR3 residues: CSVEDRRSLTGELFF.

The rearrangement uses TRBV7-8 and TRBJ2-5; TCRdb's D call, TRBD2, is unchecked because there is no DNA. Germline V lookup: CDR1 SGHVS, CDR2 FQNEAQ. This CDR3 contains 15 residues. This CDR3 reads CASSSLAGGPETQYF. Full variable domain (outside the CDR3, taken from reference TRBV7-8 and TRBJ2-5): GAGVSQSPRYKVAKRGQDVALRCDPISGHVSLFWYQQALGQGPEFLTYFQNEAQLDKSGLPSDRFFAERPEGSVSTLKIQRTQQEDSAVYLCASSSLAGGPETQYFGPGTRLLVL.

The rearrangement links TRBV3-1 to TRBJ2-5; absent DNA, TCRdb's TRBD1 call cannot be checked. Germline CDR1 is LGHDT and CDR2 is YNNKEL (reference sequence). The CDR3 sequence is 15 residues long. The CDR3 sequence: CASSPDRATQETQYF.

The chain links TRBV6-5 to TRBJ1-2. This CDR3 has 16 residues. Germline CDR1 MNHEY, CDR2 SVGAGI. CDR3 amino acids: CASSTSYTDGNYGYTF.

CDR3 protein: CASSDLPTGTYYEQYF. This chain joins TRBV25-1 and TRBJ2-7; TCRdb calls TRBD1, which cannot be checked without DNA. Germline V lookup: CDR1 MGHDK, CDR2 SYGVNS. This CDR3 comprises 16 residues.

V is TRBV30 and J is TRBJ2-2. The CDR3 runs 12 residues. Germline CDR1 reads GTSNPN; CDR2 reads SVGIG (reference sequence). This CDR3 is CAWDAAAGELFF.

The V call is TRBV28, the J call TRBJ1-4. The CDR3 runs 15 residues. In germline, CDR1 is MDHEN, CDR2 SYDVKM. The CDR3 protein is CASNKNRATNEKLFF.

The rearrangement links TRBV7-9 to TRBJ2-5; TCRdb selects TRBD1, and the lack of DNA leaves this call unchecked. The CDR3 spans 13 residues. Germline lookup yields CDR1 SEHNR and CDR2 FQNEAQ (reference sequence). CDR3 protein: CASSSGPQETQYF.

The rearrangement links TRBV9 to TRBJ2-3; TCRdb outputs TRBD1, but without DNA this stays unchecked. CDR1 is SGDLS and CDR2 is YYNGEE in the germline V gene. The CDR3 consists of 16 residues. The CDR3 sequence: CASSLAGGVFTDTQYF.